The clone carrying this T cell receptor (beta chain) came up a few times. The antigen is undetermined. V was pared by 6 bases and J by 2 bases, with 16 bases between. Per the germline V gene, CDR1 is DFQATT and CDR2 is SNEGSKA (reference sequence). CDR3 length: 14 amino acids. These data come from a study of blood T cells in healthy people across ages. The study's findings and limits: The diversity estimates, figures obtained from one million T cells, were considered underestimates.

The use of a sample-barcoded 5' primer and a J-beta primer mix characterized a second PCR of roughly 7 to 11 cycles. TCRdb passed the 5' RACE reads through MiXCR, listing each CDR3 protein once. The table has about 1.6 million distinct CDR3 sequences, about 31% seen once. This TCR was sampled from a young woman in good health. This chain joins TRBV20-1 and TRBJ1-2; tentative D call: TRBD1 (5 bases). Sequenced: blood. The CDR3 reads CSAPGTVRNYGYTF. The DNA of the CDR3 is TGCAGTGCCCCCGGGACTGTACGAAACTATGGCTACACCTTC.